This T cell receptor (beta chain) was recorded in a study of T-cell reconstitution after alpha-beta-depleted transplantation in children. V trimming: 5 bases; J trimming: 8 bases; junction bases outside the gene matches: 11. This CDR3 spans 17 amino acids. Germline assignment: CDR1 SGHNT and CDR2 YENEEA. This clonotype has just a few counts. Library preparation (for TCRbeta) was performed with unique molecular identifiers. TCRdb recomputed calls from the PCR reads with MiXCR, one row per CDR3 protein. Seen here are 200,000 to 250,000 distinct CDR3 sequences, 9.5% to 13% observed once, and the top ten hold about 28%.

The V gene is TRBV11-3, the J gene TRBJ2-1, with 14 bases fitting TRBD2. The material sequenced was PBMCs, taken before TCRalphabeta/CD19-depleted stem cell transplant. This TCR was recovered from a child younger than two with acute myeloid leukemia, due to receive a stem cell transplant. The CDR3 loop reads CASSTGTSGRTMDEQFF. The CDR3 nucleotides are TGTGCCAGCAGCACCGGGACTAGCGGGAGAACTATGGATGAGCAGTTCTTC.